This T cell receptor beta chain was found in a study of cytotoxic CD8 clonotypes in ibrutinib-treated CLL. In its sample, this clone was seen once. Its target is unknown. Investigators sourced about 2.2 micrograms of genomic DNA from cryopreserved PBMCs for TCR beta libraries. Study-wide results and caveats: Higher clonality was seen at ibrutinib response and a return toward baseline at progression. Samples were collected at differing times from sustained-remission and progressing patients.

This table comes from immunoSEQ multiplex PCR, and its TCRdb copy is limited to in-frame clones, with some not included. The table has 110,000 to 150,000 clones, 60% to 85% seen once. Trimming cost V 7 bases and J 10 bases; bases outside gene matches: 10. The germline gives CDR1 MDHEN, CDR2 SYDVKM. The CDR3 spans 15 residues. The rearrangement uses TRBV28 and TRBJ1-6, with 10 bases lining up with TRBD1. The TCR was taken from a human donor with chronic lymphocytic leukemia. Sequenced here: PBMCs, sampled after 24 months of ibrutinib treatment. This CDR3 reads CASTGGADRGSPLHF. The CDR3 DNA follows: TGTGCCAGCACCGGGGGGGCGGACAGGGGGTCACCCCTCCACTTT.